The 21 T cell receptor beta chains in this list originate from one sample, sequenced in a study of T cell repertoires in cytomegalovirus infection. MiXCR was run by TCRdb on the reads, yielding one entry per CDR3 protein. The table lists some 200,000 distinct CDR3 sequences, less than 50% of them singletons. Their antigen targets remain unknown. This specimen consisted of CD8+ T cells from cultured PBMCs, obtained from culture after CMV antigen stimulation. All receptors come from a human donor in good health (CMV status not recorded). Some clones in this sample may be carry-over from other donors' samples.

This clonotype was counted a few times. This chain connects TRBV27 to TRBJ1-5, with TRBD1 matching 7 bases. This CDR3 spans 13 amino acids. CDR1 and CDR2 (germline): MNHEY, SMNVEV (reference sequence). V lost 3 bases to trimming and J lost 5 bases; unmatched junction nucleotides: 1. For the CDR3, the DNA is TGTGCCAGCAGTTTCGACAGGGATCAGCCCCAGCATTTT. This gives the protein CASSFDRDQPQHF.

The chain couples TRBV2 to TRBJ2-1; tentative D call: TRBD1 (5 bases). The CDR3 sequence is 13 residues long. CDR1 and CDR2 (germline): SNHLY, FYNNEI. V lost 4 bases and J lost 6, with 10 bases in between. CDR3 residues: CASSVGVSNEQFF. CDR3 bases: TGTGCCAGCAGTGTAGGGGTAAGCAATGAGCAGTTCTTC.

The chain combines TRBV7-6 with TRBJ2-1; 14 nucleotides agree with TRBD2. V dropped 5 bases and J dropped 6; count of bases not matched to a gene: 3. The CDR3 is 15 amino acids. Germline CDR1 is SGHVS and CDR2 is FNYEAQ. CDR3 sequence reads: CASSLGLAGVNEQFF. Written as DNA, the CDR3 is TGTGCCAGCAGCCTGGGACTAGCGGGAGTCAATGAGCAGTTCTTC.

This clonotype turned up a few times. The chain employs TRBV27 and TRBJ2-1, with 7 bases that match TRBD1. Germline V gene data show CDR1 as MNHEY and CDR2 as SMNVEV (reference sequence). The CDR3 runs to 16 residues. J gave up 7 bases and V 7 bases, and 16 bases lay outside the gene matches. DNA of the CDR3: TGTGCCAGCACCGCGGACAGGCCCGTACGCGGTAATGAGCAGTTCTTC. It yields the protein CASTADRPVRGNEQFF.

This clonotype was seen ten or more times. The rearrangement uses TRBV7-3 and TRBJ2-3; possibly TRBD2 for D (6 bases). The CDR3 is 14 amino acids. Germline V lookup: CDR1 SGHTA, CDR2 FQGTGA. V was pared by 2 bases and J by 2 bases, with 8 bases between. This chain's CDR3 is CASSLGGFTDTQYF. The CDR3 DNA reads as TGTGCCAGCAGCTTAGGGGGGTTCACAGATACGCAGTATTTT.

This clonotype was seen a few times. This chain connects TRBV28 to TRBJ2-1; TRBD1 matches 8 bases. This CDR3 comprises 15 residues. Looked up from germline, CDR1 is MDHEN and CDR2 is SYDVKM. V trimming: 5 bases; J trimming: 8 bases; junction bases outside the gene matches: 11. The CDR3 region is CASSAGQGEGDEQFF. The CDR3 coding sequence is TGTGCCAGCAGTGCCGGACAGGGCGAGGGCGATGAGCAGTTCTTC.

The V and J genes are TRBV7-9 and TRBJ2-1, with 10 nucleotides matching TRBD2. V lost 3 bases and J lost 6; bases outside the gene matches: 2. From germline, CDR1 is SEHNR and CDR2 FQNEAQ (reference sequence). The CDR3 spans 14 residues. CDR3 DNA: TGTGCCAGCAGCTTTAGCGGGAGGTTCAATGAGCAGTTCTTC. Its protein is CASSFSGRFNEQFF.

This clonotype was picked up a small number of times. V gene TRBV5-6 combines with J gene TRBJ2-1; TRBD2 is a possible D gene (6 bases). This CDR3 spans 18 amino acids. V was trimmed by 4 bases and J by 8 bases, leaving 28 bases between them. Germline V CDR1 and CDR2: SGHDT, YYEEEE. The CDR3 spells CASSHKGNIGLGGDEQFF. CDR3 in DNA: TGTGCCAGCAGCCACAAAGGAAACATCGGACTCGGCGGGGATGAGCAGTTCTTC.

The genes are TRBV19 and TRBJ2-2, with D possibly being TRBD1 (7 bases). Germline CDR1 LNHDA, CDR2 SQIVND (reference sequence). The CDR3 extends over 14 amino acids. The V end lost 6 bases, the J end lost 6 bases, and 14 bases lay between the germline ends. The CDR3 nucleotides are TGTGCCAGTAGATCGGGGGACAGCCCCGGGGAGCTGTTTTTT. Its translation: CASRSGDSPGELFF.

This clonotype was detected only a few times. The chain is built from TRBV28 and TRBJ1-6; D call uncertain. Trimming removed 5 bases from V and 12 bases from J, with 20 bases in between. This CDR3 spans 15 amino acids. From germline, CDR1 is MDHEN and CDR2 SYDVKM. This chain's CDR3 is CASSTREGLKKPLHF. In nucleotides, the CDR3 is TGTGCCAGCAGTACTCGGGAAGGGTTAAAGAAACCCCTCCACTTT.

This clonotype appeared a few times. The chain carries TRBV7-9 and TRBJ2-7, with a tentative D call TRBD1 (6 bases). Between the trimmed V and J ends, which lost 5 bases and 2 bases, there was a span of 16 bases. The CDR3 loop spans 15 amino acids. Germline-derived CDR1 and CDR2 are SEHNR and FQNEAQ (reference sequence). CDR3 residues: CASSPKDSPTYEQYF. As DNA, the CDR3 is TGTGCCAGCAGCCCCAAGGACAGTCCGACCTACGAGCAGTACTTC.

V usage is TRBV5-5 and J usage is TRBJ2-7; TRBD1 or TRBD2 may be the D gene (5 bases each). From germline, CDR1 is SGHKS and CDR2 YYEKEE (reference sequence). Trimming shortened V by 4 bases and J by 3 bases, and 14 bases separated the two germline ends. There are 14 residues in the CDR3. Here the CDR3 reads CASSTSGTLYEQYF. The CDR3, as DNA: TGTGCCAGCAGCACATCCGGGACCCTCTACGAGCAGTACTTC.

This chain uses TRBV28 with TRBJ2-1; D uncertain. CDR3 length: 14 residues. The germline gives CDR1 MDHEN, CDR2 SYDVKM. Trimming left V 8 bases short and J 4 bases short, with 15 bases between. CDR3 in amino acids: CASGSPPSYNEQFF. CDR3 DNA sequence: TGTGCCAGCGGTTCTCCACCCTCTTACAATGAGCAGTTCTTC. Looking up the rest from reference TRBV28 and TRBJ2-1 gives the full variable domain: DVKVTQSSRYLVKRTGEKVFLECVQDMDHENMFWYRQDPGLGLRLIYFSYDVKMKEKGDIPEGYSVSREKKERFSLILESASTNQTSMYLCASGSPPSYNEQFFGPGTRLTVL.

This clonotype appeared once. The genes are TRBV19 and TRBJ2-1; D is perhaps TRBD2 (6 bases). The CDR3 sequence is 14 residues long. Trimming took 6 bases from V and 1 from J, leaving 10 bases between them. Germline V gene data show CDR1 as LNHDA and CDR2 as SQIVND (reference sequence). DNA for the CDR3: TGTGCCAGTAGCCTGACTAGGTCCTACAATGAGCAGTTCTTC. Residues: CASSLTRSYNEQFF.

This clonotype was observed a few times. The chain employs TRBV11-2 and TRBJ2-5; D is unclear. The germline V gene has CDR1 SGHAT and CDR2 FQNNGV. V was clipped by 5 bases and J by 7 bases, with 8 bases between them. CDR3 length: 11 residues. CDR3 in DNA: TGTGCCAGCAGCCCCCCTGGGACCCAGTACTTC. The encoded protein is CASSPPGTQYF.

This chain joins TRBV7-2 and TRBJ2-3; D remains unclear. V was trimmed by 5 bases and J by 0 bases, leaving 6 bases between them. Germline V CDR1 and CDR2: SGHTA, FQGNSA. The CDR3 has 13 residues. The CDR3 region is CASSPWSTDTQYF. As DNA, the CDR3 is TGTGCCAGCAGCCCCTGGAGCACAGATACGCAGTATTTT.

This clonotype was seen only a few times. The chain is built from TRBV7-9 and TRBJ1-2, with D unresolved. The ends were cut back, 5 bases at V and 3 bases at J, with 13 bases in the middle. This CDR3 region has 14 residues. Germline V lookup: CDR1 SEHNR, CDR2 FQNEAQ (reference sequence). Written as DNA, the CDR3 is TGTGCCAGCAGCGCGTTTGGGCAGGACTATGGCTACACCTTC. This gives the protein CASSAFGQDYGYTF.

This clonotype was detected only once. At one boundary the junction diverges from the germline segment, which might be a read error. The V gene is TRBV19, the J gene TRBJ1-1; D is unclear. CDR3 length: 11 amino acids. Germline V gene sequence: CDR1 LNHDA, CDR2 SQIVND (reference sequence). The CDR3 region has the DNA TGTTCCAGTACCATCGGGGTTGAAGCTTTCTTT. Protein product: CSSTIGVEAFF.

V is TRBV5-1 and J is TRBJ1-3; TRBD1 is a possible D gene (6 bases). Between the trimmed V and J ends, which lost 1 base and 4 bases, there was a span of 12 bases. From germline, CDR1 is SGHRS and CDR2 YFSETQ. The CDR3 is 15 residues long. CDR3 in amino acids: CASSLTGREGNTIYF. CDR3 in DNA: TGCGCCAGCAGCTTGACAGGGAGGGAAGGAAACACCATATATTTT.

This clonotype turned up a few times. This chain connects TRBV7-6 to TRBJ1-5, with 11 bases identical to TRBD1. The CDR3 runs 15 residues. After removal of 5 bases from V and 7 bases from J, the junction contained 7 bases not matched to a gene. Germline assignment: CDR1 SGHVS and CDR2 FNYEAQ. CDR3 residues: CASSPGTGGFQPQHF. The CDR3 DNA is TGTGCCAGCAGCCCCGGGACAGGGGGTTTCCAGCCCCAGCATTTT. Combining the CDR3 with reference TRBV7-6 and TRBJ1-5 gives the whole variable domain GAGVSQSPRYKVTKRGQDVALRCDPISGHVSLYWYRQALGQGPEFLTYFNYEAQQDKSGLPNDRFSAERPEGSISTLTIQRTEQRDSAMYRCASSPGTGGFQPQHFGDGTRLSIL.

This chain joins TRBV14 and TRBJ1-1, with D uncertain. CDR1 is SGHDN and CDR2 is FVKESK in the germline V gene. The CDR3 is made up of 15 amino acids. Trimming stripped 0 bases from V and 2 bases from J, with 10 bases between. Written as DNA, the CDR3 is TGTGCCAGCAGCCAAGATTCAATGAGAAACACTGAAGCTTTCTTT. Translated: CASSQDSMRNTEAFF.